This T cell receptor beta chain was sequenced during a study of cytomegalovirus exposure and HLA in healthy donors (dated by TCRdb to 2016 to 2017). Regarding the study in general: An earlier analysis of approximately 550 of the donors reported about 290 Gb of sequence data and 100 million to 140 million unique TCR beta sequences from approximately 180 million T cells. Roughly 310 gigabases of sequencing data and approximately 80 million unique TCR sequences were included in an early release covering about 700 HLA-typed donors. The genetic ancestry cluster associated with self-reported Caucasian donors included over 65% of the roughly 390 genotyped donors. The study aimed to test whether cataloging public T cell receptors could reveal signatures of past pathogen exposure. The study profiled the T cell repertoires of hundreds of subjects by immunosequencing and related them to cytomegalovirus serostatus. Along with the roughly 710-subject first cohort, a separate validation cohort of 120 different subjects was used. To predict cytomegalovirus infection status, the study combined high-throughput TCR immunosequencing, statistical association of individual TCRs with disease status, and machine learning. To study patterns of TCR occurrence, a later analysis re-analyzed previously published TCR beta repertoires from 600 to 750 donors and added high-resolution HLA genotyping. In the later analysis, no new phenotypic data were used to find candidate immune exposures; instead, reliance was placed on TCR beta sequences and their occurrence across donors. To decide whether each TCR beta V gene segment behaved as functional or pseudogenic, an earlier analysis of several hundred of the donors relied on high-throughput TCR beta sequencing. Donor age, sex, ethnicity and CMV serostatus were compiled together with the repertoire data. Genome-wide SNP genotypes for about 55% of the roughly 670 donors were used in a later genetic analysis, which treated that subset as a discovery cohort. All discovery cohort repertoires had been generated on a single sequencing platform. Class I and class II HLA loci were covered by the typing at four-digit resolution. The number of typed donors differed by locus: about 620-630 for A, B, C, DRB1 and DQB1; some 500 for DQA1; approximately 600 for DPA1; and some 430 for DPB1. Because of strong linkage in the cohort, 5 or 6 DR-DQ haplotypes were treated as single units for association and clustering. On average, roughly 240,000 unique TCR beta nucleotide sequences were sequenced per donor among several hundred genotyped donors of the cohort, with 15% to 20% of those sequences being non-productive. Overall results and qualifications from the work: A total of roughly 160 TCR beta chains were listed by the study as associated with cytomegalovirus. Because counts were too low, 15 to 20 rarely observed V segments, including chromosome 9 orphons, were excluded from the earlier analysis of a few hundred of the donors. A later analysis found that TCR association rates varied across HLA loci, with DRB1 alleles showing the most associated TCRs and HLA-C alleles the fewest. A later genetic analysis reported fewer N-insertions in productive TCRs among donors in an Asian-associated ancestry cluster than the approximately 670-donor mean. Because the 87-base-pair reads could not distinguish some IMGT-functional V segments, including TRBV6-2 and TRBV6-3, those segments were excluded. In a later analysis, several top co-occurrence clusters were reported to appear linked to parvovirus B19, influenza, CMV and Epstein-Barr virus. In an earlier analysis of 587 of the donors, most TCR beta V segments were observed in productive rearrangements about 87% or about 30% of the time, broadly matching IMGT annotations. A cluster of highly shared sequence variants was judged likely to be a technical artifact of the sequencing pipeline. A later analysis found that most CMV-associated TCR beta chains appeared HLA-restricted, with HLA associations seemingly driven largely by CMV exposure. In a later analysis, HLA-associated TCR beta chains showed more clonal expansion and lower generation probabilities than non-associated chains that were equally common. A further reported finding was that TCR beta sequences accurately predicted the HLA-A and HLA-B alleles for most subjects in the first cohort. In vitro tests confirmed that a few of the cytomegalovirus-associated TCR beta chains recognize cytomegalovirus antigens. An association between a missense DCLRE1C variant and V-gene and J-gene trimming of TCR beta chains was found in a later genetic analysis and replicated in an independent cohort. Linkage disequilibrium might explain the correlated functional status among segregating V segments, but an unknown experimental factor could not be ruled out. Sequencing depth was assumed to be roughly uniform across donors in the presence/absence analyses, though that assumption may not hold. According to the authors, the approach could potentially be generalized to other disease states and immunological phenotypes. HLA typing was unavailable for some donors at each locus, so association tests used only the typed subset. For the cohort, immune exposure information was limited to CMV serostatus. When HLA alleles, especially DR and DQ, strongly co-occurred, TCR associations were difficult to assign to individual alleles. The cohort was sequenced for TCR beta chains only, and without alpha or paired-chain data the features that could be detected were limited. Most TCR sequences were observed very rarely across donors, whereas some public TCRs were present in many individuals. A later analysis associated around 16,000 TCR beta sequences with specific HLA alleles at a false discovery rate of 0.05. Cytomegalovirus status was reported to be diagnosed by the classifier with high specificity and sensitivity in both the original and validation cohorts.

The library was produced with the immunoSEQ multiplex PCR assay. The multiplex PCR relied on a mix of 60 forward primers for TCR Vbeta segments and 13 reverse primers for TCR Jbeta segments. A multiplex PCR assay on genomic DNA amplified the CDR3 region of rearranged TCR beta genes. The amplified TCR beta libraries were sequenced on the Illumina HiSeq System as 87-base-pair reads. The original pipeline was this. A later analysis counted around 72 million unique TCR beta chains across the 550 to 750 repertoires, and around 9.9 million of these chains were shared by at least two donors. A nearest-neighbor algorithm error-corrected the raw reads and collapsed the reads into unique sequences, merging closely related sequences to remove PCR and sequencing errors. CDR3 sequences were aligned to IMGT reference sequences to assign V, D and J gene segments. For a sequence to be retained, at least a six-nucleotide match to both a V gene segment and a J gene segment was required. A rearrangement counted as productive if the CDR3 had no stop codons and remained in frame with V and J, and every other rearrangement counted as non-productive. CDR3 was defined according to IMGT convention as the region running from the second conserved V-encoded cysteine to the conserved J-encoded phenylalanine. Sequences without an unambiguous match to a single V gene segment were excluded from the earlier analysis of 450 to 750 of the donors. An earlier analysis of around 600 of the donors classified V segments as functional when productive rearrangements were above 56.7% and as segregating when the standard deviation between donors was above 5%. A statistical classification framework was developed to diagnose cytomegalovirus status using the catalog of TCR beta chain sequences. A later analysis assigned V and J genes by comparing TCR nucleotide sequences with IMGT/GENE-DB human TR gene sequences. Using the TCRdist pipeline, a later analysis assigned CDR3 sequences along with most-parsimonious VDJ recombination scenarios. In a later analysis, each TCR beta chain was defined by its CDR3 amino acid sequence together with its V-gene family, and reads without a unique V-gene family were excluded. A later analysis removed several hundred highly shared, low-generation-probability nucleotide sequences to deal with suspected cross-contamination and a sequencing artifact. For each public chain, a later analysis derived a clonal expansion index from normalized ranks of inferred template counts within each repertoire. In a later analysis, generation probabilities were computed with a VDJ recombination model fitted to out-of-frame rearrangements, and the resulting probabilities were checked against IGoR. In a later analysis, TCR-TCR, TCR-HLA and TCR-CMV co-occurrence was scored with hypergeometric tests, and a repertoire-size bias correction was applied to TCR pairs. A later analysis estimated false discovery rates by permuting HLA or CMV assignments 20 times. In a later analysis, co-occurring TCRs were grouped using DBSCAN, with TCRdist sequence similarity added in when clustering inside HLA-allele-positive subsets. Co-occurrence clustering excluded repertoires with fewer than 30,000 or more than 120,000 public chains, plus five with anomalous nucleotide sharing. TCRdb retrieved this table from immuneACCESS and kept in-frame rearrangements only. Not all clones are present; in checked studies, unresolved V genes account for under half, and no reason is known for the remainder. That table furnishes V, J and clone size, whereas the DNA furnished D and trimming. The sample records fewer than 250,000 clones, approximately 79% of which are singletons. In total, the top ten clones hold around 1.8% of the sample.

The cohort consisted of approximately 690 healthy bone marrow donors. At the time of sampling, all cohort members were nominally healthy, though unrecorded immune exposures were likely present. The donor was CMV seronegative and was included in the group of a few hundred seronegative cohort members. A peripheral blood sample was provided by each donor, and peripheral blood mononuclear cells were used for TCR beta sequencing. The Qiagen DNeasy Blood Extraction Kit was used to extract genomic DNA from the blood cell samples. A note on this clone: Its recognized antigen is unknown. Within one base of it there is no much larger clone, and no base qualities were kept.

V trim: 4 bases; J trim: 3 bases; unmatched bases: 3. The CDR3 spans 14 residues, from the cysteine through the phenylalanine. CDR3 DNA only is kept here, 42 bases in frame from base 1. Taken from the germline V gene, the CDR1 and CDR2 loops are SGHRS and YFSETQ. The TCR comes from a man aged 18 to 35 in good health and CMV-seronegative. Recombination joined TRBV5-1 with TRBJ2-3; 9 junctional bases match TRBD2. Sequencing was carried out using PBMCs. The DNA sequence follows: TGCGCCAGCAGCAGGGCGGGGGGGACAGATACGCAGTATTTT. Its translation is CASSRAGGTDTQYF.